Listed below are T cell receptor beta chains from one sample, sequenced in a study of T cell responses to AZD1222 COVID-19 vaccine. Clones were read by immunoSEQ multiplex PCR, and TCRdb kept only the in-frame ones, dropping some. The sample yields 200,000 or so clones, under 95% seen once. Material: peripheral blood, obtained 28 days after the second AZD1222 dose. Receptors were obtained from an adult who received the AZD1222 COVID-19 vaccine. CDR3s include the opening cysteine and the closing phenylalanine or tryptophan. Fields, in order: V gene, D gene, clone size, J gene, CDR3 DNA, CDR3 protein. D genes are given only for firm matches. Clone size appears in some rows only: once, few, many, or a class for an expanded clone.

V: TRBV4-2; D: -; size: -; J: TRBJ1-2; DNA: TGTGCCAGCAGGAGGGACGGAACTTATGGCTACACCTTC; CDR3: CASRRDGTYGYTF
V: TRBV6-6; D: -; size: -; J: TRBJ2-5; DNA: TGTGCCAGCAGTTACCACGACAAAGAGACCCAGTACTTC; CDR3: CASSYHDKETQYF
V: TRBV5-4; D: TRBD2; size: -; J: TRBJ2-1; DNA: TGTGCCAGCAGCCCTAGCGGGGGAGCCTACAATGAGCAGTTCTTC; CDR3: CASSPSGGAYNEQFF
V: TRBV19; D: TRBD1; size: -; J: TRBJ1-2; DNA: TGTGCCAGTAGTAGGGACAGAAAATATGGCTACACCTTC; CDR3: CASSRDRKYGYTF
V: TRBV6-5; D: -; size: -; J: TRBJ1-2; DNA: TGTGCCAGCAGTAACCCAGGGCTCTTGGGTGGCTACACCTTC; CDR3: CASSNPGLLGGYTF
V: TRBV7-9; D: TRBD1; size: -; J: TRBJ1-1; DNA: TGTGCCAGCAGCTTCGCACCGGCGGGACAGGACACTGAAGCTTTCTTT; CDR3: CASSFAPAGQDTEAFF
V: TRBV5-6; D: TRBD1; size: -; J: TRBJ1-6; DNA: TGTGCCAGCAGCCCGACAGGGGGAAGTTCGGATTCACCCCTCCACTTT; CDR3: CASSPTGGSSDSPLHF
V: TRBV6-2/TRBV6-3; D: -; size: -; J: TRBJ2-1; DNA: TGTGCCAGCAGTTACTCGGAGAAGCGGGAGCAGTTCTTC; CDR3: CASSYSEKREQFF
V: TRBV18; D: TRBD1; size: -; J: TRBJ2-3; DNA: TGTGCCAGCTCACCGGGACAGAGCACAGATACGCAGTATTTT; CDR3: CASSPGQSTDTQYF
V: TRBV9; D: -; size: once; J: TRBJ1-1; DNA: TGTGCCAGCAGCGTAGTTGGGGGGCTCGCTGAAGCTTTCTTT; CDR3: CASSVVGGLAEAFF
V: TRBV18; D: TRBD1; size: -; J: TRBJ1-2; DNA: TGTGCCAGCTCACCAGGACAGGCAGCGGACGGCTACACCTTC; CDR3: CASSPGQAADGYTF
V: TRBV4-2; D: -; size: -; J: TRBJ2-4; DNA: TGTGCCAGCAGCCAAGAAATGGGACCCGAAAACATTCAGTACTTC; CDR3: CASSQEMGPENIQYF
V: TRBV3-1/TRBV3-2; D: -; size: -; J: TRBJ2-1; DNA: TGTGCCAGCAGCCTGATAGGGGGGGAGCAGTTCTTC; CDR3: CASSLIGGEQFF
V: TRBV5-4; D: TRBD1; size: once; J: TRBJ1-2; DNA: TGTGCCAGCAGTACTTCCGGGACAGGGGGCCGGAATGGCTACACCTTC; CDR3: CASSTSGTGGRNGYTF
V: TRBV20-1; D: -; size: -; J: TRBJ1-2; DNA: TGCAGTGCTAGTGGGGGGAGCTATGGCTACACCTTC; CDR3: CSASGGSYGYTF
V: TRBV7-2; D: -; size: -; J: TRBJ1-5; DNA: TGTGCCAGCAGCCATACCCAGGGATATCAGCCCCAGCATTTT; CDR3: CASSHTQGYQPQHF
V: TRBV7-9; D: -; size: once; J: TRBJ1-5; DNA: TGTGCCAGCAGCCGGGGCGGGAGCAATCAGCCCCAGCATTTT; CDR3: CASSRGGSNQPQHF
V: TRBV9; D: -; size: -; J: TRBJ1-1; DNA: TGTGCCAGCAGCGTAGCCCGAGGGAGGAGCCCGAACACTGAAGCTTTCTTT; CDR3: CASSVARGRSPNTEAFF
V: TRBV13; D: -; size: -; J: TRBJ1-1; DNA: TGTGCCAGCAGCTTAGGTCAGGGCCTGAACACTGAAGCTTTCTTT; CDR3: CASSLGQGLNTEAFF
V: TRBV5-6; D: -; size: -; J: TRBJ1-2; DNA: TGTGCCAGCAGCTTGGGTTTTGCGGGGAGCGTTTCTGGCTACACCTTC; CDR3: CASSLGFAGSVSGYTF
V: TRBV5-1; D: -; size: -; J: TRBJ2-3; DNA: TGCGCCAGCAGCTCCACAGGAACTAGCCCAGATACGCAGTATTTT; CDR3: CASSSTGTSPDTQYF
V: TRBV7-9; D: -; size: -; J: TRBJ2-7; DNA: TGTGCCAGCAGCTTAGGTGAATATCTCTCCGAGCAGTACTTC; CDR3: CASSLGEYLSEQYF
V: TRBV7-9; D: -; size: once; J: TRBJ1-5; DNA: TGTGCCAGCAGCTCTTGGGAGAATCAGCCCCAGCATTTT; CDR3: CASSSWENQPQHF
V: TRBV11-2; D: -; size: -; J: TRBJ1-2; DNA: TGTGCCAGCAGCCATAAACCCGGGCCCGGCGTGGGCTACACCTTC; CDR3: CASSHKPGPGVGYTF
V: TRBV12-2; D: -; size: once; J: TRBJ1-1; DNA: TGTGCAAGTCGCTTACGTCGGCGGGGGGCAACGTCTTCTGAAGCTTTCTTT; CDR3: CASRLRRRGATSSEAFF
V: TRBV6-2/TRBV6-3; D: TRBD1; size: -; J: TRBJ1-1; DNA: TGTGCCAGCAGTTACTTGACAGGGGCCTGGAACACTGAAGCTTTCTTT; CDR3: CASSYLTGAWNTEAFF
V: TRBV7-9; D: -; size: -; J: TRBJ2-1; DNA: TGTGCCAGCAGCTCCCCCGAGGGCTCCTACAATGAGCAGTTCTTC; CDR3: CASSSPEGSYNEQFF
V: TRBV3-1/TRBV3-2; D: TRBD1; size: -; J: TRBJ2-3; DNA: TGTGCCAGCAGCCAAGCTACCGGGACAGGCACAGATACGCAGTATTTT; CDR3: CASSQATGTGTDTQYF
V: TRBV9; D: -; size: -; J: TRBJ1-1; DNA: TGTGCCAGCAGCGCAGCGCAAAACACTGAAGCTTTCTTT; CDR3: CASSAAQNTEAFF
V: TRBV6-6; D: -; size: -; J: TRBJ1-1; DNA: TGTGCCAGCAGTTGGGGAGGGAACACTGAAGCTTTCTTT; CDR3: CASSWGGNTEAFF
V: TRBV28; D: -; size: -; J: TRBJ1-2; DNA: TGTGCCAGCAGTCCCCCCATGGGGTTTGGCTACACCTTC; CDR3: CASSPPMGFGYTF
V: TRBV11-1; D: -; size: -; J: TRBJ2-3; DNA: TGTGCCAGCAGCGGAAGGGGTTACACGCAGTATTTT; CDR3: CASSGRGYTQYF
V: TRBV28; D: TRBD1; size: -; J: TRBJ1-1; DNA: TGTGCCAGCAGTACCTCCGCAGGGGGAACTGAAGCTTTCTTT; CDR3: CASSTSAGGTEAFF
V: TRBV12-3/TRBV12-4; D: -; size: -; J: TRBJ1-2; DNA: TGTGCCAGCAGTAGAACAGGCGGCTATGGCTACACCTTC; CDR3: CASSRTGGYGYTF
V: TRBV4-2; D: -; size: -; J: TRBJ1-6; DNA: TGTGCCAGCAGCCAAGAGCCAAGTTCACCCCTCCACTTT; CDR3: CASSQEPSSPLHF
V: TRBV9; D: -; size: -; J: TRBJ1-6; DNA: TGTGCCAGCAGCGAAGGGCCCCCACCCCTCCACTTT; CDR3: CASSEGPPPLHF
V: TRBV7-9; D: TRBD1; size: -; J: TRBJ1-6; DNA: TGTGCCAGCAGCTTACCCGGGACAGGTTCCTATTCACCCCTCCACTTT; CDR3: CASSLPGTGSYSPLHF
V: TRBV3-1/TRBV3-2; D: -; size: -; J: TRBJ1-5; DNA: TGTGCCAGCAGCCAAGCAGGTGTGATGGGCAATCAGCCCCAGCATTTT; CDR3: CASSQAGVMGNQPQHF
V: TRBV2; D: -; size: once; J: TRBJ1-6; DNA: TGTGCCAGCAGTGAAGCTTACCCCCGGGCTCCCCTCCACTTT; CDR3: CASSEAYPRAPLHF
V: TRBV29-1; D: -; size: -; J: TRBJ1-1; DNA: TGCAGCGTTGTCAAGGAGAGGGATCACACTGAAGCTTTCTTT; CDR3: CSVVKERDHTEAFF
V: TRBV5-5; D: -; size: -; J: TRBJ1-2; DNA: TGTGCCAGCAGCTTGACCCGCGAGTCCCAGTATGGCTACACCTTC; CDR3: CASSLTRESQYGYTF
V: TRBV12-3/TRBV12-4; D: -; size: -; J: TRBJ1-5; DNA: TGTGCCAGCAGTTTAGGGATTCAGCCCCAGCATTTT; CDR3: CASSLGIQPQHF
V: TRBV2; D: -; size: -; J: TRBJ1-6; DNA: TGTGCCAGCAGTGTTGCACGGAATTCACCCCTCCACTTT; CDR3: CASSVARNSPLHF
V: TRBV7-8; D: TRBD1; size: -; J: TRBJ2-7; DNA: TGTGCCAGCAGCGCATCGGGACAGGGGTACGAGCAGTACTTC; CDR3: CASSASGQGYEQYF
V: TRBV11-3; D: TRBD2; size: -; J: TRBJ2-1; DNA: TGTGCCAGCAGCTTATGGTCTAGCGGGGGTAACAATGAGCAGTTCTTC; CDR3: CASSLWSSGGNNEQFF
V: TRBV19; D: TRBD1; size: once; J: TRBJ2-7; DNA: TGTGCCAGTAGTAATCCGGGACAGTCATCCTACGAGCAGTACTTC; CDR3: CASSNPGQSSYEQYF
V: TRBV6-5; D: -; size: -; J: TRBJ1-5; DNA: TGTGCCAGCAGTAGATCGGGGGGCTTGGGTCAGCCCCAGCATTTT; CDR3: CASSRSGGLGQPQHF
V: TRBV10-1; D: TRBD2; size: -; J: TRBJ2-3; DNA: TGCGCCAGCAGTGTCGGGGGGGCTAGCACAGATACGCAGTATTTT; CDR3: CASSVGGASTDTQYF
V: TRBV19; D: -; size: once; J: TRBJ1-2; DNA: TGTGCCAGTAGTACCCCGACAGGAAGGGGCTACACCTTC; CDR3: CASSTPTGRGYTF
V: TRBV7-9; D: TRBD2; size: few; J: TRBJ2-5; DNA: TGTGCCAGCAGCTTACTAGCGGGAGACCAAGAGACCCAGTACTTC; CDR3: CASSLLAGDQETQYF
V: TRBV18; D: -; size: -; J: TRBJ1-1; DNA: TGTGCCAGCTCACCAAGGGGCCCGAACACTGAAGCTTTCTTT; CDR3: CASSPRGPNTEAFF
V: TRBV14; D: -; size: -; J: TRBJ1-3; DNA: TGTGCCAGCAGCCAATCCACAGGGTCCTCTGGAAACACCATATATTTT; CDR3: CASSQSTGSSGNTIYF